Each of the 10 T cell receptor beta chains below was sequenced from the same sample in a study of CD8 T cells in ankylosing spondylitis. Study results and caveats: Ankylosing spondylitis blood appeared to be characterized by a TCR beta motif of eight highly homologous variants.

Antigen specificity for these receptors is unknown. TCRdb independently ran MiXCR on the 5' RACE reads; one entry per CDR3 protein. The sample has about 700,000 distinct CDR3 sequences; around 17% are singletons. The specimen sequenced was blood, either unsorted or a sorted T cell fraction (not recorded which). The source is a male donor with ankylosing spondylitis.

The V call is TRBV10-3, the J call TRBJ1-2; D possibly corresponds to TRBD1 (5 bases). V was cut by 6 bases and J by 7 bases, with 15 bases left in between. The CDR3 is 13 residues long. Per the germline V gene, CDR1 is ENHRY and CDR2 is SYGVKD. The CDR3 loop is CAISPGLAGGYTF. Written as DNA, the CDR3 is TGTGCCATCAGCCCGGGACTGGCCGGTGGCTACACCTTC.

V is TRBV11-2 and J is TRBJ1-1; no definite D call. V dropped 5 bases and J dropped 11 bases, with 12 bases sitting between them. The CDR3 sequence is 11 residues long. Germline CDR1 reads SGHAT; CDR2 reads FQNNGV. The CDR3 sequence is CASSPQRVAFF. In DNA, the CDR3 is TGTGCCAGCAGCCCACAGAGGGTGGCTTTCTTT.

V gene TRBV12-3 or TRBV12-4 combines with J gene TRBJ2-5; perhaps TRBD1 as D (5 bases). The V and J ends lost 5 bases and 4 bases respectively, with 17 bases between them. The CDR3 loop spans 15 amino acids. The CDR3 sequence: CASSLGPAWGETQYF. For the CDR3, the DNA is TGTGCCAGCAGTCTGGGGCCCGCCTGGGGAGAGACCCAGTACTTC.

As regards this clonotype: Being one base from a much bigger clone, this may be a read error. V usage is TRBV4-1 and J usage is TRBJ1-2, with TRBD1 as a possible D gene (5 bases). V dropped 0 bases and J dropped 7 bases, with 15 bases sitting between them. CDR3 length: 15 residues. The germline CDR1 and CDR2 sequences are MGHRA and YSYEKL. The CDR3 loop is CASSQDVGGSFGYTF. The CDR3 nucleotides read TGCGCCAGCAGCCAAGACGTGGGGGGTAGCTTTGGCTACACCTTC.

Regarding this clonotype: The conserved final phenylalanine or tryptophan is absent from the CDR3, which likely points to a read error. This chain joins TRBV12-3 or TRBV12-4 and TRBJ1-3; D is possibly TRBD1 (6 bases). Trimming took off 5 bases at V and 0 bases at J, with 8 bases between the two ends. The CDR3 length is 14 residues. The CDR3 protein is CASSTGPSGNTIYL. The DNA of the CDR3 is TGTGCCAGCAGTACAGGGCCCTCTGGAAACACCATATATCTT.

The chain links TRBV14 to TRBJ2-3, with D unclear. Germline V gives CDR1 SGHDN, CDR2 FVKESK. This CDR3 comprises 14 residues. The V and J ends lost 1 base and 2 bases respectively, with 7 bases between them. In DNA form, the CDR3 reads TGTGCCAGCAGCCAAGCTCAGTACACAGATACGCAGTATTTT. Its protein product is CASSQAQYTDTQYF. Full variable domain (rest looked up from reference TRBV14 and TRBJ2-3): EAGVTQFPSHSVIEKGQTVTLRCDPISGHDNLYWYRRVMGKEIKFLLHFVKESKQDESGMPNNRFLAERTGGTYSTLKVQPAELEDSGVYFCASSQAQYTDTQYFGPGTRLTVL.

The chain carries TRBV12-3 or TRBV12-4 and TRBJ2-2; 9 bases fit TRBD2. The CDR3 length is 14 residues. Trimming at V came to 6 bases and at J to 7 bases, leaving 6 bases not matched to a gene. CDR3 region: CASSRSGRSGELFF. CDR3 in DNA: TGTGCCAGCAGCCGTAGCGGGAGAAGCGGGGAGCTGTTTTTT.

There are a few counts of this clonotype. This chain uses TRBV7-9 with TRBJ2-1; 9 bases map to TRBD2. This CDR3 region has 14 residues. From germline, CDR1 is SEHNR and CDR2 FQNEAQ (reference sequence). The ends lost 3 bases at V and 9 bases at J; junction bases unmatched: 6. The CDR3 coding sequence is TGTGCCAGCAGCTTTTCCGGGACTAGCATTGAGCAGTTCTTC. It translates to CASSFSGTSIEQFF.

This clonotype occurred a few times. The chain links TRBV12-3 or TRBV12-4 to TRBJ1-2; D may be TRBD1 (5 bases). CDR3 length equals 15 residues. V lost 6 bases and J 4 bases, leaving 18 bases between the germline ends. CDR3: CASRGSGTVIYGYTF. The CDR3, as DNA: TGTGCCAGCAGGGGCAGTGGGACGGTGATCTATGGCTACACCTTC.

The DNA for the CDR3 is TGTGCCAGCAGCGTAGCGGGAGGCCACGAGCAGTACTTC. Translated: CASSVAGGHEQYF. The chain uses TRBV9 and TRBJ2-7; 7 bases are a match to TRBD2. The CDR3 spans 13 residues. Germline loops: CDR1 SGDLS, CDR2 YYNGEE. V trimming: 0 bases; J trimming: 5 bases; junction bases outside the gene matches: 2.